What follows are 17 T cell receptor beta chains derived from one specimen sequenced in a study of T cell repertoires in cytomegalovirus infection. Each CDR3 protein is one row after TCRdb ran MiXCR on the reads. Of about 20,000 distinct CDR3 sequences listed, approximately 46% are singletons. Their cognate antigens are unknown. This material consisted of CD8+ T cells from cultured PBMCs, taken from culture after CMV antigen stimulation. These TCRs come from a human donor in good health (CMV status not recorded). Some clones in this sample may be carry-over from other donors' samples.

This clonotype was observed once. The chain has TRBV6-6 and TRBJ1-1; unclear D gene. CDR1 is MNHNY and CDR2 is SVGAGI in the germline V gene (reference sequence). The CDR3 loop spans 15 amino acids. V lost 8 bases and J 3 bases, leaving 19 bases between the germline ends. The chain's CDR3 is CASGFVPGSDTEAFF. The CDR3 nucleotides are TGTGCCAGCGGGTTTGTGCCGGGATCGGACACTGAAGCTTTCTTT.

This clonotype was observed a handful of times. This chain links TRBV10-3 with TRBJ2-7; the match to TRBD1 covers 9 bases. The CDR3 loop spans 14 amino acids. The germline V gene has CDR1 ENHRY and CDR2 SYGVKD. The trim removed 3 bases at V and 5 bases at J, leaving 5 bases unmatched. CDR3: CAISEGQGTDEQYF. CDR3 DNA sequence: TGTGCCATCAGTGAAGGACAGGGGACAGACGAGCAGTACTTC.

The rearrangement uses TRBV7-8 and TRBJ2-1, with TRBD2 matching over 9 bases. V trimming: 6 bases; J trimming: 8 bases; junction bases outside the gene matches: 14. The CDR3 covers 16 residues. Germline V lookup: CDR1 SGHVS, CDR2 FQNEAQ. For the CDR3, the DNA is TGTGCCAGCAGTTCGCCAGGGACTAGCTTCAGACATGAGCAGTTCTTC. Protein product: CASSSPGTSFRHEQFF.

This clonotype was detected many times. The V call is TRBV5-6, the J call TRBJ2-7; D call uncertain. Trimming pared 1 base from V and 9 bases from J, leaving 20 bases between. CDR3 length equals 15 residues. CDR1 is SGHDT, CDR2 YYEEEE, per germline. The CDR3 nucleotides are TGTGCCAGCAGCTTGAGCGCTATCTCCCTACGTGGGCAGTACTTC. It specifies CASSLSAISLRGQYF.

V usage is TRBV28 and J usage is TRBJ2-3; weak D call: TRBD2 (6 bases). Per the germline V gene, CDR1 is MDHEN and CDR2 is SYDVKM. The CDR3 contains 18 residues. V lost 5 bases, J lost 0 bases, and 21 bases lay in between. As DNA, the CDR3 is TGTGCCAGCAGTACCCCCAGGTGGGGAGGCACTAGCACAGATACGCAGTATTTT. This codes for CASSTPRWGGTSTDTQYF.

CDR3 DNA: TGTGCCAGCAGCTTAGGGTTCGGAGGGACAGAAGTAAAAGAGACCCAGTACTTC. Translation: CASSLGFGGTEVKETQYF. The chain has TRBV7-8 and TRBJ2-5; D may be TRBD1 (7 bases). This CDR3 region has 18 residues. Germline assignment: CDR1 SGHVS and CDR2 FQNEAQ. The V end was cut by 1 base, the J end by 3 bases, with 21 bases between.

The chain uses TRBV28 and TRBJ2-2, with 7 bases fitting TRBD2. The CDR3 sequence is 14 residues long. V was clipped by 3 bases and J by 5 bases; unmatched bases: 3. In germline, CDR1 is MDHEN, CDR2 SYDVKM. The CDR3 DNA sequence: TGTGCCAGCAGTTTGATTAGCGGGACCGGGGAGCTGTTTTTT. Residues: CASSLISGTGELFF.

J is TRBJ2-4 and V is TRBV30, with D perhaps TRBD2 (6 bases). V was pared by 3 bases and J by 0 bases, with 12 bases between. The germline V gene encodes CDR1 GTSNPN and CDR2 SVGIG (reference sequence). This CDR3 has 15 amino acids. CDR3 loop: CAWSGGALAKNIQYF. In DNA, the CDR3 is TGTGCCTGGAGCGGCGGGGCCCTAGCCAAAAACATTCAGTACTTC.

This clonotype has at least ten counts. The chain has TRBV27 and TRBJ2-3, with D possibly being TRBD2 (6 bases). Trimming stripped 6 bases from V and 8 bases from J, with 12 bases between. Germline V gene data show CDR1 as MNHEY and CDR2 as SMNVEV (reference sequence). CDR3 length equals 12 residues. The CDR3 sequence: CASSSGAGTQYF. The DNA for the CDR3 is TGTGCCAGCAGCAGCGGAGCGGGTACGCAGTATTTT.

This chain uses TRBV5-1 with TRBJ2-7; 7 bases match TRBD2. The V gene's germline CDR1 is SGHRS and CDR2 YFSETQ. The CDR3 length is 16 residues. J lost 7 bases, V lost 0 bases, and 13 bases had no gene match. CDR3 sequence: CASSLDPLLAAEEQYF. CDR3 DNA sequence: TGCGCCAGCAGCTTGGACCCCCTCCTAGCGGCTGAAGAGCAGTACTTC.

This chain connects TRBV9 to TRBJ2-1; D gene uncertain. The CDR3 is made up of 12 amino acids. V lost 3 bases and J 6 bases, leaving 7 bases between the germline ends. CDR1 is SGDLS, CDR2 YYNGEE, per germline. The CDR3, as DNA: TGTGCCAGCAGCGCCGCCCCCAATGAGCAGTTCTTC. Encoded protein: CASSAAPNEQFF.

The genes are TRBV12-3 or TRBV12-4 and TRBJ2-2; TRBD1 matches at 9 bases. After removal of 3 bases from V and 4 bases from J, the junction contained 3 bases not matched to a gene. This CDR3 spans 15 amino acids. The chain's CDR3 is CASSFGTGSTGELFF. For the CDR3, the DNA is TGTGCCAGCAGTTTTGGGACAGGGAGCACCGGGGAGCTGTTTTTT.

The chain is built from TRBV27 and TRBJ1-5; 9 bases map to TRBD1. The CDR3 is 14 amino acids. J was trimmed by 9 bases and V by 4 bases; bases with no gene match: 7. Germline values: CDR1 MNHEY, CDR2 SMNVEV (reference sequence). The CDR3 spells CASSSGTGKAPQHF. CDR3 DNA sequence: TGTGCCAGCAGTTCCGGGACAGGGAAGGCGCCCCAGCATTTT.

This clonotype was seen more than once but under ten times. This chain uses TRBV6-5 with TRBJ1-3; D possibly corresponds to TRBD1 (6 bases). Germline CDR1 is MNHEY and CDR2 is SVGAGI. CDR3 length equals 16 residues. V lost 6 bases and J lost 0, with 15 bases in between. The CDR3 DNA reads TGTGCCAGCAGCCAGTCTACAGGGTCCTCTGGAAACACCATATATTTT. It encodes CASSQSTGSSGNTIYF.

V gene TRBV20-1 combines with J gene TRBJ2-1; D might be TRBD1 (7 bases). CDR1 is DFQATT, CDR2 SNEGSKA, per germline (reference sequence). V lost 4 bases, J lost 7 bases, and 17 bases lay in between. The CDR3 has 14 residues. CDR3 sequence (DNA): TGCAGTGCTACCCTCCGGGACAGCGGGAATGAGCAGTTCTTC. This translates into CSATLRDSGNEQFF.

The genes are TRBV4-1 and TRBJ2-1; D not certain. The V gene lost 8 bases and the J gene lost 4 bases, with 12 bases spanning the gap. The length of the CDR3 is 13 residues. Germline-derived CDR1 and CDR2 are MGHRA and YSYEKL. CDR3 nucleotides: TGCGCCAGCTCGAGCAGCCAATACAATGAGCAGTTCTTC. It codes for CASSSSQYNEQFF.

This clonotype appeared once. CDR3 DNA: TGTGCCAGCAGCCAGGACAAAGCCACCGGGGAGCTGTTTTTT. This translates into CASSQDKATGELFF. The rearrangement uses TRBV5-6 and TRBJ2-2; perhaps TRBD1 as D (5 bases). The germline V gene encodes CDR1 SGHDT and CDR2 YYEEEE. Trimming shortened V by 4 bases and J by 4 bases, and 11 bases separated the two germline ends. The CDR3 runs to 14 residues. Drawing the rest from reference TRBV5-6 and TRBJ2-2, the complete variable domain is DAGVTQSPTHLIKTRGQQVTLRCSPKSGHDTVSWYQQALGQGPQFIFQYYEEEERQRGNFPDRFSGHQFPNYSSELNVNALLLGDSALYLCASSQDKATGELFFGEGSRLTVL.